These 17 T cell receptor beta chains were all obtained from the same sample, sequenced in a study of Graves' ophthalmopathy and Graves' hyperthyroidism. Amplification of TCR beta CDR3 regions used RNA transcripts. Scientists carried out first-round RT-PCR using HTBI primers and then a second-round multiplex PCR. TCRdb independently ran MiXCR on the multiplex PCR reads; one entry per CDR3 protein. The sample holds 300,000 to 450,000 distinct CDR3 sequences, roughly a sixth seen once. The source material was peripheral blood. These receptors originate from an adult woman with stable Graves' hyperthyroidism.

On this clonotype: The germline gene is not matched at one end of the junction; a read error may be the cause. The chain is built from TRBV12-3 or TRBV12-4 and TRBJ2-2; D is perhaps TRBD1 (5 bases). The length of the CDR3 is 13 residues. The CDR3 region has the DNA TGTACCAGCAGCTTCTTGCAGGGCGGGGAGCTGTTTTTT. Translated, it gives CTSSFLQGGELFF.

This clonotype was seen many times. The CDR3 DNA sequence: TGTGCCAGCATCCGGCTAGCGGGAGAAGGCGGGGAGCTGTTTTTT. This sequence encodes CASIRLAGEGGELFF. The J gene is TRBJ2-2, the V gene TRBV6-5, with 10 bases aligning to TRBD2. With 7 bases clipped from V and 7 bases from J, the junction kept 9 bases outside the gene matches. CDR3 length: 15 amino acids. Looked up from germline, CDR1 is MNHEY and CDR2 is SVGAGI.

This clonotype has ten or more counts. The chain employs TRBV20-1 and TRBJ1-6; TRBD1 is a possible D gene (6 bases). The germline V gene encodes CDR1 DFQATT and CDR2 SNEGSKA (reference sequence). The CDR3 extends over 13 amino acids. V lost 6 bases and J 10 bases, leaving 16 bases between the germline ends. Here the CDR3 reads CSATNRVGSPLHF. CDR3 DNA: TGCAGTGCCACCAACAGGGTGGGGTCACCCCTCCACTTT.

This clonotype has ten or more counts. Possible read error: a much larger clone is one base away. The gene calls are TRBV28 and TRBJ1-5; D gene uncertain. CDR3 length: 11 residues. The V end was cut by 4 bases, the J end by 7 bases, with 5 bases between. Germline V gene data show CDR1 as MDHEN and CDR2 as SYDVKM. The DNA for the CDR3 is TGTGCCAGCAGTTCGAAGCAGCCCCAGCATTTT. Translation: CASSSKQPQHF.

This clonotype was seen many times. This sequence joins TRBV11-2 and TRBJ1-1, with D uncertain. The V end was cut by 5 bases, the J end by 1 base, with 14 bases between. The V gene's germline CDR1 is SGHAT and CDR2 FQNNGV. The CDR3 sequence is 15 residues long. The CDR3 sequence is CASSLWRSQNTEAFF. Written as DNA, the CDR3 is TGTGCCAGCAGCCTCTGGCGATCTCAGAACACTGAAGCTTTCTTT.

The gene calls are TRBV24-1 and TRBJ2-7; 11 bases are a match to TRBD2. J was trimmed by 3 bases and V by 2 bases; bases with no gene match: 2. Germline-derived CDR1 and CDR2 are KGHDR and SFDVKD. CDR3 size: 15 residues. The CDR3 DNA is TGTGCCACCAGTGATTCACTAGCGGGAGTCTACGAGCAGTACTTC. Its protein is CATSDSLAGVYEQYF.

In this sample, this clonotype turned up many times. J is TRBJ2-7 and V is TRBV20-1; either TRBD1 or TRBD2 may supply D (5 bases each). V was clipped by 6 bases and J by 2 bases, with 17 bases between them. The CDR3 runs to 14 residues. Germline values: CDR1 DFQATT, CDR2 SNEGSKA (reference sequence). The CDR3 DNA reads as TGCAGTGCGGTACCCGGGACGTCTCCCTACGAGCAGTACTTC. Translating it yields CSAVPGTSPYEQYF.

This clonotype has at least ten counts. This chain connects TRBV6-1 to TRBJ2-2, with 8 bases matching TRBD1. Unmatched junction bases numbered 4, after V lost 7 bases and J lost 3 bases. Germline assignment: CDR1 MNHNS and CDR2 SASEGT. The CDR3 consists of 14 residues. Written as DNA, the CDR3 is TGTGCCAGCAAGACAGGGGAGGACACCGGGGAGCTGTTTTTT. It yields the protein CASKTGEDTGELFF.

This clonotype has a count of ten or more. The chain couples TRBV20-1 to TRBJ2-5; D tentatively reads TRBD1 or TRBD2 (5 bases each). Germline V gene data show CDR1 as DFQATT and CDR2 as SNEGSKA (reference sequence). The CDR3 covers 13 residues. Trimming took off 6 bases at V and 0 bases at J, with 11 bases between the two ends. The CDR3 nucleotides read TGCAGTGCCACGGGACCAAACCAAGAGACCCAGTACTTC. This gives the protein CSATGPNQETQYF.

In its sample, this clonotype was seen many times. This rearrangement joins TRBV12-5 to TRBJ2-6; D is unresolved. This CDR3 has 15 residues. Germline V CDR1 and CDR2: LGHNT, FRNRAP. The V and J ends lost 3 bases and 0 bases respectively, with 6 bases between them. CDR3 amino acids: CASGFPVSGANVLTF. The CDR3 coding sequence is TGTGCTAGTGGTTTTCCAGTCTCTGGGGCCAACGTCCTGACTTTC.

This clonotype was picked up many times. This chain connects TRBV15 to TRBJ1-6, with D tentatively TRBD1 (5 bases). V lost 0 bases, J lost 9 bases, and 6 bases lay in between. There are 13 residues in the CDR3. Germline V gene lookup returns CDR1 LNHNV and CDR2 YYDKDF (reference sequence). This chain's CDR3 is CATSRDGGSPLHF. As DNA, the CDR3 is TGTGCCACCAGCAGAGACGGGGGTTCACCCCTCCACTTT.

This clonotype was seen repeatedly, ten times or more. V is TRBV18 and J is TRBJ2-6, with D tentatively TRBD2 (6 bases). Trimming removed 2 bases at V and 4 bases at J, with 9 bases between. The CDR3 runs 15 residues. Germline-derived CDR1 and CDR2 are KGHSH and LQKENI. The DNA of the CDR3 is TGTGCCAGCTCACCAGGAGGGCAGGGGGCCAACGTCCTGACTTTC. Protein product: CASSPGGQGANVLTF.

The table lists this clonotype with many counts. V usage is TRBV12-3 or TRBV12-4 and J usage is TRBJ2-2; a weak D match, TRBD2 (7 bases). V lost 7 bases to trimming and J lost 7 bases, with 22 bases between them. This CDR3 has 16 residues. DNA of the CDR3: TGTGCCAGCACCCTGGGGGGGGCGCGGAGGTACGGGGAGCTGTTTTTT. Protein: CASTLGGARRYGELFF.

V and J are TRBV12-3 or TRBV12-4 and TRBJ1-1; 7 bases fit TRBD1. This CDR3 has 14 residues. J gave up 3 bases and V 7 bases, and 8 bases lay outside the gene matches. CDR3 bases: TGTGCCAGCAAAGTCGACAGGGAAGACACTGAAGCTTTCTTT. Translated: CASKVDREDTEAFF.

This clonotype was detected many times. The chain joins TRBV27 to TRBJ2-5; a possible D gene is TRBD1 (5 bases). This CDR3 region has 15 residues. Trimming cost V 6 bases and J 2 bases, with 16 bases left between them. Germline V gene sequence: CDR1 MNHEY, CDR2 SMNVEV (reference sequence). CDR3 nucleotides: TGTGCCAGCAGCTTCACACACTACAGGCAAGAGACCCAGTACTTC. This sequence encodes CASSFTHYRQETQYF.

This clonotype occurred many times. This sequence joins TRBV12-3 or TRBV12-4 and TRBJ2-4, with 9 nucleotides matching TRBD1. The CDR3 totals 15 residues. The ends lost 6 bases at V and 6 bases at J; junction bases unmatched: 9. The CDR3 nucleotides read TGTGCCAGCAGCTCCCGGGACAGGGTATCAAACATTCAGTACTTC. Protein sequence: CASSSRDRVSNIQYF.

This clonotype was recorded at least ten times. The gene calls are TRBV20-1 and TRBJ2-2; D unclear. Trimming shortened V by 4 bases and J by 3 bases, and 12 bases separated the two germline ends. CDR3 length: 14 amino acids. CDR1 is DFQATT and CDR2 is SNEGSKA in the germline V gene (reference sequence). In DNA, the CDR3 is TGCAGTGCTAAAACCGCTGGGGACACCGGGGAGCTGTTTTTT. Translating gives CSAKTAGDTGELFF.